The clone carrying this TCR beta chain was counted only a few times. The antigen is not known. This entry comes from a study of T-cell memory formation after mild COVID-19. Study details: There were largely donor-specific TCR clusters. General study findings and limits: Still unconfirmed is whether the second-wave clones peaking on day 37 recognized SARS-CoV-2. There were some responding clones in pre-infection memory, which suggested that cross-reactive memory had joined.

Germline V gene lookup returns CDR1 SEHNR and CDR2 FQNEAQ (reference sequence). This CDR3 region has 15 residues. Trimming stripped 5 bases from V and 4 bases from J, with 18 bases between. TCRdb processed the 5' RACE reads anew with MiXCR; each CDR3 protein has one entry. Of fewer than 450,000 distinct CDR3 sequences listed, around 21% are singletons. The V gene is TRBV7-9, the J gene TRBJ2-7; D gene uncertain. This clonotype was obtained from an adult woman who had mild COVID-19 (a few samples of this study predate the infection). Cell type and time point are not known. Sequencing input: PBMCs or a T cell subset sorted from them (not recorded which). CDR3 nucleotides: TGTGCCAGCAGCCCTTATGACACAACAAAATACGAGCAGTACTTC. This encodes CASSPYDTTKYEQYF.